A single sample gave rise to the 28 T cell receptor beta chains below, sequenced in a study of blood T cell repertoires in COVID-19. Measured with immunoSEQ multiplex PCR; TCRdb has only the in-frame clones, and not every one. The repertoire includes some 130,000 clones, about nine tenths of them detected once, and under 4.5% sits in the top ten. Sequenced material: PBMCs or T cells enriched from blood (not recorded which). The receptor source for this set is a man aged 45 to 65 who had recovered from COVID-19.

The chain joins TRBV3-1 (or the pseudogene TRBV3-2) to TRBJ1-3, with D possibly TRBD1 on 5 matching bases. Germline values: CDR1 LGHDT, CDR2 YNNKEL (reference sequence). The V end was cut by 0 bases, the J end by 2 bases, with 20 bases between. The CDR3 is 19 amino acids. The CDR3 is CASSQDKLAPGTTGNTIYF. DNA of the CDR3: TGTGCCAGCAGCCAAGATAAGCTAGCGCCAGGGACCACTGGAAACACCATATATTTT.

The rearrangement joins TRBV3-1 (or the pseudogene TRBV3-2) to TRBJ1-5; 7 nucleotides align to TRBD1. The germline gives CDR1 LGHDT, CDR2 YNNKEL (reference sequence). The J segment lost 3 bases and the V segment lost 4 bases, leaving 6 bases of the junction unmatched. The CDR3 length is 15 residues. The CDR3 loop is CASSRTGVNNQPQHF. CDR3 in DNA: TGTGCCAGCAGCCGGACAGGAGTGAACAATCAGCCCCAGCATTTT.

The rearrangement links TRBV4-3 to TRBJ1-1; perhaps TRBD1 as D (6 bases). The V and J ends lost 1 base and 4 bases respectively, with 13 bases between them. The CDR3 totals 15 residues. CDR1 is LGHNA, CDR2 YSLEER, per germline. The CDR3 sequence is CASSQGHRVPTEAFF. CDR3 in DNA: TGCGCCAGCAGCCAAGGCCACAGGGTGCCCACTGAAGCTTTCTTT.

The CDR3 loop reads CASSVGQGTEQFF. The CDR3 region has the DNA TGTGCCAGCAGTGTAGGCCAGGGGACTGAGCAGTTCTTC. This chain connects TRBV2 to TRBJ2-1; tentative D call: TRBD1 (6 bases). The V gene lost 4 bases and the J gene lost 9 bases, with 13 bases spanning the gap. The CDR3 runs 13 residues. From germline, CDR1 is SNHLY and CDR2 FYNNEI. Looking up the rest from reference TRBV2 and TRBJ2-1 gives the full variable domain: EPEVTQTPSHQVTQMGQEVILRCVPISNHLYFYWYRQILGQKVEFLVSFYNNEISEKSEIFDDQFSVERPDGSNFTLKIRSTKLEDSAMYFCASSVGQGTEQFFGPGTRLTVL.

This clone was observed a few times. The V and J genes are TRBV28 and TRBJ1-6; D not certain. V lost 8 bases and J lost 5, with 10 bases in between. Germline V gene data show CDR1 as MDHEN and CDR2 as SYDVKM. The CDR3 is made up of 13 amino acids. CDR3 amino acids: CASGRSNNSPLHF. The CDR3 nucleotides read TGTGCCAGCGGCAGATCCAATAATTCACCCCTCCACTTT.

The V and J genes are TRBV5-1 and TRBJ1-1; 9 nucleotides align to TRBD1. The CDR3 loop spans 15 amino acids. The ends lost 4 bases at V and 3 bases at J; junction bases unmatched: 7. Germline V gene sequence: CDR1 SGHRS, CDR2 YFSETQ. The CDR3 coding sequence is TGCGCCAGCAGCCCCTTGACAGGGGGGGACACTGAAGCTTTCTTT. Amino acids: CASSPLTGGDTEAFF.

The chain recombines TRBV10-2 with TRBJ1-3; TRBD1 agrees at 7 bases. Per the germline V gene, CDR1 is WSHSY and CDR2 is SAAADI. V gave up 3 bases and J gave up 0 bases; unmatched junction bases: 2. This CDR3 is built from 15 residues. CDR3 region: CASSEQGSSGNTIYF. Here the CDR3 DNA reads TGCGCCAGCAGTGAACAGGGGAGCTCTGGAAACACCATATATTTT.

This clone appeared a single time. V is TRBV9 and J is TRBJ2-1; D ambiguous. This CDR3 contains 14 residues. CDR1 is SGDLS, CDR2 YYNGEE, per germline. V lost 0 bases and J 4 bases, leaving 8 bases between the germline ends. DNA for the CDR3: TGTGCCAGCAGCGTAGAAGAGTTTTACAATGAGCAGTTCTTC. As protein: CASSVEEFYNEQFF.

CDR3 residues: CASSESVTVKQETQYF. CDR3 nucleotides: TGTGCCAGCAGTGAAAGCGTGACGGTGAAGCAAGAGACCCAGTACTTC. The chain carries TRBV6-1 and TRBJ2-5; D not certain. Germline V gives CDR1 MNHNS, CDR2 SASEGT. CDR3 length: 16 residues. V was clipped by 2 bases and J by 2 bases, with 15 bases between them.

The chain couples TRBV4-1 to TRBJ1-5, with 7 bases that match TRBD1. Trimming at V came to 3 bases and at J to 0 bases, leaving 5 bases not matched to a gene. The germline V gene encodes CDR1 MGHRA and CDR2 YSYEKL. CDR3 length equals 16 residues. The CDR3 nucleotides read TGCGCCAGCAGCCAGTACCGGGACAGTAGCAATCAGCCCCAGCATTTT. Its translation is CASSQYRDSSNQPQHF.

The V and J genes are TRBV7-9 and TRBJ1-3, with D tentatively TRBD1 (5 bases). The germline V gene has CDR1 SEHNR and CDR2 FQNEAQ (reference sequence). Trimming took off 5 bases at V and 2 bases at J, with 10 bases between the two ends. The CDR3 totals 14 residues. This CDR3 reads CASSRGTAGNTIYF. CDR3 DNA sequence: TGTGCCAGCAGCCGCGGGACGGCTGGAAACACCATATATTTT.

The V gene is TRBV6-6, the J gene TRBJ2-7, with 7 bases fitting TRBD1. The CDR3 is made up of 14 amino acids. V was clipped by 6 bases and J by 5 bases; unmatched bases: 10. CDR1 is MNHNY and CDR2 is SVGAGI in the germline V gene (reference sequence). The CDR3 here is CASSPDGTADEQYF. The CDR3 DNA reads as TGTGCCAGCAGCCCGGACGGGACAGCGGACGAGCAGTACTTC.

The chain couples TRBV5-1 to TRBJ1-1; a possible D gene is TRBD1 (5 bases). Trimming took 0 bases from V and 5 from J, leaving 14 bases between them. In germline, CDR1 is SGHRS, CDR2 YFSETQ. The CDR3 totals 15 residues. The CDR3 DNA follows: TGCGCCAGCAGCTTGGAGGAGGGGTTAGAGACTGAAGCTTTCTTT. This translates into CASSLEEGLETEAFF.

The CDR3: CASTYGQTAEAFF. The CDR3 DNA is TGTGCCAGCACCTACGGACAGACGGCTGAAGCTTTCTTT. The chain is built from TRBV6-6 and TRBJ1-1; D is possibly TRBD1 (6 bases). Trimming removed 7 bases from V and 6 bases from J, with 15 bases in between. Germline values: CDR1 MNHNY, CDR2 SVGAGI (reference sequence). This CDR3 comprises 13 residues.

The genes are TRBV7-9 and TRBJ1-2; 8 bases map to TRBD1. The CDR3 is made up of 16 amino acids. V lost 4 bases to trimming and J lost 2 bases; unmatched junction nucleotides: 9. Germline V gene data show CDR1 as SEHNR and CDR2 as FQNEAQ (reference sequence). The CDR3 region has the DNA TGTGCCAGCAGCTCGTGGGACAGGCGATCCAACTATGGCTACACCTTC. This codes for CASSSWDRRSNYGYTF.

The CDR3 protein is CASRRLGGTYEQYF. The CDR3 DNA follows: TGTGCCAGCAGGAGATTGGGAGGAACCTACGAGCAGTACTTC. The V gene is TRBV27, the J gene TRBJ2-7, with a possible D match to TRBD2 (6 bases). This CDR3 contains 14 residues. Trimming removed 6 bases from V and 2 bases from J, with 14 bases in between. The germline V gene encodes CDR1 MNHEY and CDR2 SMNVEV (reference sequence).

The rearrangement links TRBV18 to TRBJ1-5, with TRBD1 as a possible D gene (5 bases). Between the trimmed V and J ends, which lost 3 bases and 7 bases, there was a span of 19 bases. Germline CDR1 KGHSH, CDR2 LQKENI. The CDR3 consists of 16 residues. The CDR3, as DNA: TGTGCCAGCTCACCCGACGGATGGGGGGTGCTACAGCCCCAGCATTTT. Its protein product is CASSPDGWGVLQPQHF.

V and J are TRBV7-2 and TRBJ1-6; possible D gene TRBD1, 6 bases. V lost 2 bases to trimming and J lost 4 bases, with 12 bases between them. This CDR3 has 16 residues. CDR1 SGHTA and CDR2 FQGNSA come from the germline V gene. The CDR3 region has the DNA TGTGCCAGCAGCTTACGGACAGCAAATTATAATTCACCCCTCCACTTT. Translated: CASSLRTANYNSPLHF.

The CDR3 DNA is TGTGCCAGCAGTTACAATAGCGGGAGGGCCGCAGATACGCAGTATTTT. Its protein is CASSYNSGRAADTQYF. The chain joins TRBV6-5 to TRBJ2-3; 11 bases align to TRBD2. The CDR3 sequence is 16 residues long. With V trimmed by 2 bases and J by 4 bases, 5 bases remained unmatched. Germline loops: CDR1 MNHEY, CDR2 SVGAGI.

The V gene is TRBV7-9, the J gene TRBJ2-1; no firm D call. The CDR3 is made up of 15 amino acids. V was shortened by 2 bases and J by 2 bases, with 10 bases between the two germline ends. Germline V gene sequence: CDR1 SEHNR, CDR2 FQNEAQ (reference sequence). The CDR3 protein is CASSLPTDTYNEQFF. CDR3 sequence (DNA): TGTGCCAGCAGCTTACCAACAGATACCTACAATGAGCAGTTCTTC.

The chain is built from TRBV9 and TRBJ1-1; TRBD1 agrees at 7 bases. V lost 0 bases, J lost 7 bases, and 6 bases stayed unmatched. The CDR3 spans 14 residues. Germline values: CDR1 SGDLS, CDR2 YYNGEE. The chain's CDR3 is CASSVGQGSNEAFF. The CDR3 DNA reads as TGTGCCAGCAGCGTAGGACAGGGTAGTAATGAAGCTTTCTTT.

This clone was seen only a few times. This chain joins TRBV7-2 and TRBJ2-2, with D maybe TRBD1 (6 bases). Germline V gene data show CDR1 as SGHTA and CDR2 as FQGNSA. V was shortened by 5 bases and J by 5 bases, with 9 bases between the two germline ends. This CDR3 spans 13 amino acids. The CDR3 DNA reads TGTGCCAGCAGCCTACAGGGAACCGGGGAGCTGTTTTTT. Protein product: CASSLQGTGELFF.

The V gene is TRBV7-2, the J gene TRBJ1-1; 8 bases line up with TRBD1. V was pared by 5 bases and J by 1 base, with 6 bases of the junction left unmatched. CDR3 length equals 15 residues. The germline gives CDR1 SGHTA, CDR2 FQGNSA. The CDR3: CASSQGQGGNTEAFF. The CDR3 bases are TGTGCCAGCAGCCAAGGACAGGGAGGGAACACTGAAGCTTTCTTT.

The chain joins TRBV3-1 (or the pseudogene TRBV3-2) to TRBJ1-5; TRBD1 is a possible D gene (6 bases). V dropped 0 bases and J dropped 7 bases, with 10 bases sitting between them. There are 14 residues in the CDR3. Germline CDR1 and CDR2: LGHDT and YNNKEL (reference sequence). The chain's CDR3 is CASSQERGFQPQHF. The CDR3 DNA sequence: TGTGCCAGCAGCCAAGAAAGGGGGTTCCAGCCCCAGCATTTT.

The chain employs TRBV30 and TRBJ1-1; the D is unclear. Deletions cut 2 bases from V and 0 bases from J, with 7 bases between. The germline V gene has CDR1 GTSNPN and CDR2 SVGIG (reference sequence). CDR3 length: 13 residues. The CDR3 here is CAWSFELNTEAFF. The CDR3 nucleotides are TGTGCCTGGAGTTTTGAGTTGAACACTGAAGCTTTCTTT.

The chain recombines TRBV28 with TRBJ2-2, with 9 bases that match TRBD2. The CDR3 runs to 19 residues. The germline CDR1 and CDR2 sequences are MDHEN and SYDVKM. The junction had 16 bases not matched to a gene; V was cut back by 3 bases and J by 5 bases. This chain's CDR3 is CASSFLGTRGGVWTGELFF. The CDR3 coding sequence is TGTGCCAGCAGTTTCCTTGGGACTCGCGGGGGGGTCTGGACCGGGGAGCTGTTTTTT.

This clone appeared once. V usage is TRBV28 and J usage is TRBJ2-1, with a possible D match to TRBD2 (5 bases). This CDR3 contains 12 residues. V gave up 3 bases and J gave up 7 bases, with 7 bases separating them. Per germline, CDR1 MDHEN and CDR2 SYDVKM. CDR3 protein: CASSLEANEQFF. In DNA form, the CDR3 reads TGTGCCAGCAGTTTGGAGGCTAATGAGCAGTTCTTC.

Concerning this clone: Additional DNA sequences in this sample encode the identical CDR3. The rearrangement uses TRBV28 and TRBJ2-5, with a tentative D call TRBD1 (5 bases). Trimming took off 6 bases at V and 1 base at J, with 12 bases between the two ends. The CDR3 has 14 amino acids. The germline V gene has CDR1 MDHEN and CDR2 SYDVKM. This CDR3 reads CASSTRQGQETQYF. The CDR3 nucleotides are TGTGCCAGCAGCACAAGGCAGGGCCAAGAGACCCAGTACTTC.